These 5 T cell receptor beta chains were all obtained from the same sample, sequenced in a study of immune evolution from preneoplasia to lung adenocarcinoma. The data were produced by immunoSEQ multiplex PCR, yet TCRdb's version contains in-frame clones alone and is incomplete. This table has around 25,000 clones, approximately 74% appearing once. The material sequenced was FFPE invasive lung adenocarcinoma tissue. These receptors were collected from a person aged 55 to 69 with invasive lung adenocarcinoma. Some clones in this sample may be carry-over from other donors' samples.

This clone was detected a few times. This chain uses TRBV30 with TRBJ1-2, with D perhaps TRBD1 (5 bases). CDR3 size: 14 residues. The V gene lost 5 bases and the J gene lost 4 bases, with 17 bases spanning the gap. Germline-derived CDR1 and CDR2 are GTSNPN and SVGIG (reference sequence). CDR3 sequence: CAWVLQGRFYGYTF. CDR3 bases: TGTGCCTGGGTCCTCCAGGGTCGATTCTATGGCTACACCTTC.

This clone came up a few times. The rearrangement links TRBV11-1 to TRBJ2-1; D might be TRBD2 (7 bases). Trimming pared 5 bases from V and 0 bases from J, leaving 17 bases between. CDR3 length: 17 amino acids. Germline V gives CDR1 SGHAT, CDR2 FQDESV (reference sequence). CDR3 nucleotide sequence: TGTGCCAGCAGCCCGGAAGGGGGGGCAGGCTCCTACAATGAGCAGTTCTTC. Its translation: CASSPEGGAGSYNEQFF.

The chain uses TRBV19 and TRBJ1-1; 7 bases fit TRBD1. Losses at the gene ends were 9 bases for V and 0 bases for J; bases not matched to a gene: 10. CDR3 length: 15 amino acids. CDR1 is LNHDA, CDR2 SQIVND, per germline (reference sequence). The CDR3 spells CASDPGQRLNTEAFF. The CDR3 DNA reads TGTGCCAGCGACCCGGGACAGAGACTGAACACTGAAGCTTTCTTT.

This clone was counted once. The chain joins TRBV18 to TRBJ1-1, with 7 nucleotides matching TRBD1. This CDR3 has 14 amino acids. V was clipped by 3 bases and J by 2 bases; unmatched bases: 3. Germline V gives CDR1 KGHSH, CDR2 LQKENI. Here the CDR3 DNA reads TGTGCCAGCTCACCTCGGGACAGCAACACTGAAGCTTTCTTT. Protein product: CASSPRDSNTEAFF.

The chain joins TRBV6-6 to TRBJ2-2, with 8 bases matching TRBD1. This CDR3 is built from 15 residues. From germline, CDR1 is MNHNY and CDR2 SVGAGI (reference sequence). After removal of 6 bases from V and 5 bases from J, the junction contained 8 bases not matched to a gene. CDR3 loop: CASSQQGGGTGELFF. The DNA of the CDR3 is TGTGCCAGCAGCCAACAGGGGGGTGGGACCGGGGAGCTGTTTTTT.